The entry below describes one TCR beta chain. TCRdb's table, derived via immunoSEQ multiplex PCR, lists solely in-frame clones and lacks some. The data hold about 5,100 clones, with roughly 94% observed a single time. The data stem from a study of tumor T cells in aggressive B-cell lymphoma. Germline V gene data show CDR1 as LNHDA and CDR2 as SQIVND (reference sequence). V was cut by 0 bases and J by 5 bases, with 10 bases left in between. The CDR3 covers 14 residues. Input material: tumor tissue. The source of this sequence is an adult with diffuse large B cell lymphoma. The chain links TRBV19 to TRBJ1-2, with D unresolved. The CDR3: CASSIEPEIYGYTF. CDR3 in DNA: TGTGCCAGTAGTATAGAGCCTGAGATTTATGGCTACACCTTC.